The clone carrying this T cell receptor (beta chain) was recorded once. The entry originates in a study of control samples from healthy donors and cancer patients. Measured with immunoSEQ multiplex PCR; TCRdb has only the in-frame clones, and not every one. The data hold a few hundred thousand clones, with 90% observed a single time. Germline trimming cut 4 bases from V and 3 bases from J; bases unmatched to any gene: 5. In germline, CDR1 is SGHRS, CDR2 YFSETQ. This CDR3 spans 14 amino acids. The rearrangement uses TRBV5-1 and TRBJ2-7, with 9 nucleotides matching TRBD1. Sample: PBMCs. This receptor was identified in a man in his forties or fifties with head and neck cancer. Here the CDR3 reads CASSTGTGRYEQYF. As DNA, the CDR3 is TGCGCCAGCAGCACCGGGACAGGGCGCTACGAGCAGTACTTC.